The T cell receptor beta chain described here comes from a study of blood T cell repertoires in COVID-19. Study summary: Sites in the United States, Italy and Spain provided acute and convalescent COVID-19 samples. The cDNA or gDNA used as material had been derived from T cells, B-cell-depleted T cells, or PBMCs.

Germline V CDR1 and CDR2: SGHRS, YFSETQ. The CDR3 has 15 amino acids. With V trimmed by 4 bases and J by 3 bases, 4 bases remained unmatched. In the study's own analysis: Reference gene primers were amplified, and this amplification served to estimate nucleated cell counts. The assay was immunoSEQ multiplex PCR, and TCRdb's table has in-frame clones only and misses some. For V, J and clone size, that table is used; D and trimming come from the DNA. Counted here are about 63,000 clones, less than 80% occurring once; the ten biggest clones make up about 32%. The TCR comes from a human donor in a cohort sampled during active COVID-19. Material for sequencing was peripheral blood. The chain recombines TRBV5-1 with TRBJ2-3, with TRBD2 matching 11 bases. Here the CDR3 reads CASSPRTSGTDTQYF. CDR3 in DNA: TGCGCCAGCAGCCCCCGGACTAGCGGGACAGATACGCAGTATTTT.